These 18 T cell receptor beta chains share one sample of origin, sequenced in a study of T cells in localized non-small cell lung cancer. Some clones are missing from TCRdb's copy, which holds only in-frame ones; the method was immunoSEQ multiplex PCR. The sample contains some 15,000 clones, about 90% of which appear only once. This sample comprised peripheral blood mononuclear cells, obtained before any cancer treatment. All receptors come from a male donor older than 55 with stage II lung adenocarcinoma.

V and J are TRBV27 and TRBJ2-7; TRBD1 matches 8 bases. The CDR3 length is 14 residues. J lost 2 bases, V lost 6 bases, and 6 bases had no gene match. From germline, CDR1 is MNHEY and CDR2 SMNVEV (reference sequence). The CDR3 DNA is TGTGCCAGCAGCCAAGACAGGGGCGCCTACGAGCAGTACTTC. As protein: CASSQDRGAYEQYF.

The rearrangement links TRBV28 to TRBJ1-1; D ambiguous. There are 14 residues in the CDR3. The V end lost 8 bases, the J end lost 1 base, and 14 bases lay between the germline ends. Per germline, CDR1 MDHEN and CDR2 SYDVKM. CDR3 DNA sequence: TGTGCCAGCCAAGAGGACGGTTGGAACACTGAAGCTTTCTTT. This codes for CASQEDGWNTEAFF.

The CDR3 DNA follows: TGCGCCAGCGGCCTTTCCTCCGGGACAGGGGCAAATGAGCAGTTCTTC. It encodes CASGLSSGTGANEQFF. The chain recombines TRBV5-1 with TRBJ2-1, with 10 bases aligning to TRBD1. Germline V CDR1 and CDR2: SGHRS, YFSETQ. CDR3 length: 16 residues. With 7 bases clipped from V and 7 bases from J, the junction kept 14 bases outside the gene matches.

CDR3 nucleotides: TGTGCCAGAAGCCATCCCCGGGACATGGCTTGTCGCCCCTACAATGAGCAGTTCTTC. Translating it yields CARSHPRDMACRPYNEQFF. The chain couples TRBV7-5 to TRBJ2-1; the D call of TRBD1 is as the table states it, not checked on the DNA. TRBV7-5 is shown as a pseudogene. This CDR3 region has 19 residues.

The chain links TRBV7-9 to TRBJ2-5, with 10 positions matching TRBD2. The germline CDR1 and CDR2 sequences are SEHNR and FQNEAQ (reference sequence). The V segment lost 3 bases and the J segment 5 bases; nucleotides outside the gene matches: 3. CDR3 length: 14 residues. Here the CDR3 reads CASSFPSGSETQYF. Here the CDR3 DNA reads TGTGCCAGCAGCTTCCCTAGCGGGAGTGAGACCCAGTACTTC.

This chain uses TRBV5-6 with TRBJ1-2; the D is unclear. The CDR3 loop spans 11 amino acids. V lost 0 bases to trimming and J lost 3 bases, with 0 bases between them. Germline assignment: CDR1 SGHDT and CDR2 YYEEEE. The CDR3 region is CASSLDYGYTF. The CDR3 nucleotides read TGTGCCAGCAGCTTGGACTATGGCTACACCTTC.

This rearrangement joins TRBV2 to TRBJ1-2; 9 positions agree with TRBD1. V gave up 4 bases and J gave up 4 bases; unmatched junction bases: 7. Germline CDR1 is SNHLY and CDR2 is FYNNEI. The CDR3 contains 15 residues. The CDR3 protein is CASSARGTGPYGYTF. CDR3 DNA: TGTGCCAGCAGTGCTCGGGGGACAGGGCCCTATGGCTACACCTTC.

The chain employs TRBV9 and TRBJ2-7, with 7 nucleotides matching TRBD1. Germline V CDR1 and CDR2: SGDLS, YYNGEE. This CDR3 region has 17 residues. Trimming removed 0 bases from V and 2 bases from J; junction bases left unmatched: 11. CDR3 in amino acids: CASSVVVRGTMAYEQYF. The CDR3 DNA is TGTGCCAGCAGCGTAGTAGTCAGGGGGACAATGGCCTACGAGCAGTACTTC.

The CDR3 DNA sequence: TGTGCCAGCTCACAAACAGGGGGCAGTGACATTCAGTACTTC. Translation gives CASSQTGGSDIQYF. The V call is TRBV18, the J call TRBJ2-4; 9 bases match TRBD1. This CDR3 has 14 amino acids. CDR1 KGHSH and CDR2 LQKENI come from the germline V gene. J gave up 8 bases and V 4 bases, and 6 bases lay outside the gene matches.

The genes are TRBV25-1 and TRBJ2-6, with 8 positions matching TRBD1. The CDR3 extends over 16 amino acids. V lost 4 bases to trimming and J lost 4 bases; unmatched junction nucleotides: 6. Germline V gives CDR1 MGHDK, CDR2 SYGVNS. The CDR3 nucleotides are TGTGCCAGCAGTGTAACAGGGGGGTCCGGGGCCAACGTCCTGACTTTC. It is translated as CASSVTGGSGANVLTF. The whole variable domain, remainder taken from reference TRBV25-1 and TRBJ2-6, is EADIYQTPRYLVIGTGKKITLECSQTMGHDKMYWYQQDPGMELHLIHYSYGVNSTEKGDLSSESTVSRIRTEHFPLTLESARPSHTSQYLCASSVTGGSGANVLTFGAGSRLTVL.

The chain recombines TRBV5-1 with TRBJ2-1; 9 bases line up with TRBD2. The J segment lost 3 bases and the V segment lost 4 bases, leaving 20 bases of the junction unmatched. The germline V gene encodes CDR1 SGHRS and CDR2 YFSETQ. The CDR3 has 20 residues. CDR3 DNA: TGCGCCAGCAGCCCGCGGGTTGGGGGCGGGAGGGTTATGGGCTACAATGAGCAGTTCTTC. It is translated as CASSPRVGGGRVMGYNEQFF.

This rearrangement joins TRBV27 to TRBJ1-1; D perhaps matches TRBD1 (5 bases). V lost 6 bases and J 2 bases, leaving 16 bases between the germline ends. The CDR3 spans 15 residues. CDR1 and CDR2 (germline): MNHEY, SMNVEV (reference sequence). This CDR3 is CASRYRAGINTEAFF. DNA of the CDR3: TGTGCCAGCAGATATAGGGCAGGGATTAACACTGAAGCTTTCTTT.

This chain's CDR3 is CASSGGSGKVLYNEQFF. CDR3 coding DNA: TGTGCCAGCAGTGGGGGTAGCGGGAAAGTGTTATACAATGAGCAGTTCTTC. The V gene is TRBV2, the J gene TRBJ2-1, with 8 bases fitting TRBD2. The CDR3 runs to 17 residues. V lost 4 bases and J lost 4; bases outside the gene matches: 12. Germline values: CDR1 SNHLY, CDR2 FYNNEI.

J is TRBJ2-1 and V is TRBV5-1; possibly TRBD1 or TRBD2 for D (5 bases each). Germline lookup yields CDR1 SGHRS and CDR2 YFSETQ. This CDR3 has 13 residues. V was shortened by 0 bases and J by 14 bases, with 15 bases between the two germline ends. CDR3 nucleotides: TGCGCCAGCAGCTTGGATCCCCAGGGACCAGAGTTCTTC. It translates to CASSLDPQGPEFF.

This clone was counted only a few times. The CDR3 protein is CASSAGENEKLFF. In nucleotides, the CDR3 is TGTGCCAGCAGCGCCGGAGAAAATGAAAAACTGTTTTTT. The chain carries TRBV11-1 and TRBJ1-4, with D uncertain. CDR1 SGHAT and CDR2 FQDESV come from the germline V gene (reference sequence). V lost 5 bases and J 5 bases, leaving 9 bases between the germline ends. The CDR3 consists of 13 residues. Supplemented by reference TRBV11-1 and TRBJ1-4, the full variable domain reads EAEVAQSPRYKITEKSQAVAFWCDPISGHATLYWYRQILGQGPELLVQFQDESVVDDSQLPKDRFSAERLKGVDSTLKIQPAELGDSAMYLCASSAGENEKLFFGSGTQLSVL.

CDR3 protein: CASSRRKAETQYF. CDR3 coding DNA: TGTGCCAGCTCACGGCGGAAGGCGGAGACCCAGTACTTC. The chain employs TRBV18 and TRBJ2-5; the D is unclear. CDR3 length: 13 amino acids. CDR1 and CDR2 from the germline V gene are KGHSH and LQKENI. Trimming took 4 bases from V and 5 from J, leaving 11 bases between them.

V and J are TRBV27 and TRBJ2-1; 12 bases align to TRBD2. CDR3 length: 15 residues. The ends lost 6 bases at V and 5 bases at J; junction bases unmatched: 5. CDR1 is MNHEY, CDR2 SMNVEV, per germline (reference sequence). The CDR3 DNA is TGTGCCAGCAGCATCGGACTAGCGGGACACAATGAGCAGTTCTTC. Translated, it gives CASSIGLAGHNEQFF.

The chain is built from TRBV4-3 and TRBJ1-5; D gene ambiguous. Between the trimmed V and J ends, which lost 1 base and 2 bases, there was a span of 12 bases. Per germline, CDR1 LGHNA and CDR2 YSLEER. CDR3 length: 16 amino acids. For the CDR3, the DNA is TGCGCCAGCAGCCAAGGGTTGAAAGCAGGCAATCAGCCCCAGCATTTT. Its translation is CASSQGLKAGNQPQHF.